Listed below are T cell receptor beta chains from one sample, sequenced in a study of cytomegalovirus exposure and HLA in healthy donors. The assay was immunoSEQ multiplex PCR, and TCRdb's table has in-frame clones only and misses some. Counted here are about 160,000 clones, 80% occurring once; the ten biggest clones make up roughly 4.4%. Material for sequencing was PBMCs. The receptors derive from a man aged 25-45 years in good health and CMV-seronegative. CDR3s include the opening cysteine and the closing phenylalanine or tryptophan. A D gene is named only where the DNA matches it firmly.

CDR3 DNA: TGTGCCAGCAGCGAGGACAGTCCCTACGAGCAGTACTTC; CDR3 protein: CASSEDSPYEQYF; D gene: NA; J gene: TRBJ2-7; V gene: TRBV7-9
CDR3 DNA: TGTGCCAGCAGCTCGACAGGGCCTCGGGGCTACACCTTC; CDR3 protein: CASSSTGPRGYTF; D gene: TRBD1; J gene: TRBJ1-2; V gene: TRBV2
CDR3 DNA: TGTGCCAGCAGCTTCCTGGCTTTAGAGCAGTTCTTC; CDR3 protein: CASSFLALEQFF; D gene: NA; J gene: TRBJ2-1; V gene: TRBV11-1
CDR3 DNA: TGTGCCAGCAGTGAATGGGCAGGTTTCAACAATGAGCAGTTCTTC; CDR3 protein: CASSEWAGFNNEQFF; D gene: NA; J gene: TRBJ2-1; V gene: TRBV25-1
CDR3 DNA: TGTGCCAGCAGCTTGGTCGTTACGGGGGGAAGGGAGACCCAGTACTTC; CDR3 protein: CASSLVVTGGRETQYF; D gene: TRBD2; J gene: TRBJ2-5; V gene: TRBV5-6
CDR3 DNA: TGTGCCAGCAGTGAAGTCAGGAAGAACACTGAAGCTTTCTTT; CDR3 protein: CASSEVRKNTEAFF; D gene: NA; J gene: TRBJ1-1; V gene: TRBV2
CDR3 DNA: TGTGCCAGCAGAGTTGGAGGGGACAATGAGCAGTTCTTC; CDR3 protein: CASRVGGDNEQFF; D gene: NA; J gene: TRBJ2-1; V gene: TRBV19
CDR3 DNA: TGTGCCATCAGTGTCGGCGGGGGTGACACAGATACGCAGTATTTT; CDR3 protein: CAISVGGGDTDTQYF; D gene: TRBD2; J gene: TRBJ2-3; V gene: TRBV10-3
CDR3 DNA: TGTGCCAGCAGCCCTGGAGTAGCGGGGGCAGATACGCAGTATTTT; CDR3 protein: CASSPGVAGADTQYF; D gene: TRBD2; J gene: TRBJ2-3; V gene: TRBV5-6
CDR3 DNA: TGTGCCAGCAGCGTAGGCATGCGGGGGCCCAATCAGCCCCAGCATTTT; CDR3 protein: CASSVGMRGPNQPQHF; D gene: NA; J gene: TRBJ1-5; V gene: TRBV9
CDR3 DNA: TGTGCCAGCAGCTTGGCCGGGACAGGGGGTGGTGGGGCCAACGTCCTGACTTTC; CDR3 protein: CASSLAGTGGGGANVLTF; D gene: TRBD1; J gene: TRBJ2-6; V gene: TRBV5-4
CDR3 DNA: TGTGCCAGCAGTGGCGGGGTCTACGAGCAGTACTTC; CDR3 protein: CASSGGVYEQYF; D gene: NA; J gene: TRBJ2-7; V gene: TRBV28
CDR3 DNA: TGTGCCAGCAGATCGTTCACAGGGATGAAACGCAATGAGCAGTTCTTC; CDR3 protein: CASRSFTGMKRNEQFF; D gene: NA; J gene: TRBJ2-1; V gene: TRBV7-9
CDR3 DNA: TGTGCCAGCATAAGGACTCTGCCCTACGAGCAGTACTTC; CDR3 protein: CASIRTLPYEQYF; D gene: NA; J gene: TRBJ2-7; V gene: TRBV6-5
CDR3 DNA: TGCGCCAGCGGTCTTGGAAGTCCGGAGTCCGGTCAGCCCCAGCATTTT; CDR3 protein: CASGLGSPESGQPQHF; D gene: NA; J gene: TRBJ1-5; V gene: TRBV5-1
CDR3 DNA: TGTGCCTGGAGTGTACTTCCCACGGGAGGTACAGATACGCAGTATTTT; CDR3 protein: CAWSVLPTGGTDTQYF; D gene: TRBD2; J gene: TRBJ2-3; V gene: TRBV30